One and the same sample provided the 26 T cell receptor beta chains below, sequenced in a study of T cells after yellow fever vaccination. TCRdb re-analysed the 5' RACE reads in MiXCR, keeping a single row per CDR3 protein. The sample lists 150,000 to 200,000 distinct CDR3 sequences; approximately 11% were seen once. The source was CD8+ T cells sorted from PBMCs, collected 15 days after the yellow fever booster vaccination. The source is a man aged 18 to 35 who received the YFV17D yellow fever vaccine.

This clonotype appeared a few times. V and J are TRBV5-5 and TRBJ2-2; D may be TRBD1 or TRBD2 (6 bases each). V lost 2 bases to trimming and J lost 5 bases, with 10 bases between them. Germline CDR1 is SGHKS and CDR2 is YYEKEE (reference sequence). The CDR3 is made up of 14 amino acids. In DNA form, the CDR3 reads TGTGCCAGCAGCTTCAGGGGAGGTACCGGGGAGCTGTTTTTT. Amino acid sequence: CASSFRGGTGELFF.

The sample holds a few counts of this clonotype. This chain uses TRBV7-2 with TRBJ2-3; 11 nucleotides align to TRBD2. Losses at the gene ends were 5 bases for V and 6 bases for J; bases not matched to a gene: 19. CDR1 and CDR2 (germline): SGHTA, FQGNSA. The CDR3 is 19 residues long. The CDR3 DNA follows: TGTGCCAGCAGCCCTCACCGAGCGGGACTAGCGGAACGGTGGGATACGCAGTATTTT. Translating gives CASSPHRAGLAERWDTQYF.

Written as DNA, the CDR3 is TGTGCCACCGGGACAGGGAACTACGAGCAGTACTTC. Translating gives CATGTGNYEQYF. This chain connects TRBV6-2 or TRBV6-3 to TRBJ2-7; 9 positions match TRBD1. Unmatched junction bases numbered 4, after V lost 10 bases and J lost 3 bases. The CDR3 extends over 12 amino acids. Germline CDR1 reads MNHEY; CDR2 reads SVGEGT.

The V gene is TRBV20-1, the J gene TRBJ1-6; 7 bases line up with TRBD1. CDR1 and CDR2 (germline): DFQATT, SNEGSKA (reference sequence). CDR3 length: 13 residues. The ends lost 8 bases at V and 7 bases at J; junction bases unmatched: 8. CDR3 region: CSQRDRENSPLHF. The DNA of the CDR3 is TGCAGTCAGAGGGACAGAGAAAATTCACCCCTCCACTTT.

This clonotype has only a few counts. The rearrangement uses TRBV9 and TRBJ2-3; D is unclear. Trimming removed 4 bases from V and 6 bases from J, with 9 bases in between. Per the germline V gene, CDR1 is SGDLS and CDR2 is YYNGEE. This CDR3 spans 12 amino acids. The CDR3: CASSRGRDTQYF. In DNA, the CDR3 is TGTGCCAGCAGCAGAGGACGCGATACGCAGTATTTT.

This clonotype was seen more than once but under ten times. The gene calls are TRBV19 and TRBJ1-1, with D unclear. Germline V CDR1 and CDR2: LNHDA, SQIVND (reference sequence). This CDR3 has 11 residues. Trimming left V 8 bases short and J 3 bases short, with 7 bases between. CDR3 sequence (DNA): TGTGCCAGTCGGTGGTACACTGAAGCTTTCTTT. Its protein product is CASRWYTEAFF.

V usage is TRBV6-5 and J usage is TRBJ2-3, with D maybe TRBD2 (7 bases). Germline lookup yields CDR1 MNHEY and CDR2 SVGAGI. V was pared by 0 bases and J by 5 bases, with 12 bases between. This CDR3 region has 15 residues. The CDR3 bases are TGTGCCAGCAGTTACTCGCGGGGGCTGGGAGATACGCAGTATTTT. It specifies CASSYSRGLGDTQYF.

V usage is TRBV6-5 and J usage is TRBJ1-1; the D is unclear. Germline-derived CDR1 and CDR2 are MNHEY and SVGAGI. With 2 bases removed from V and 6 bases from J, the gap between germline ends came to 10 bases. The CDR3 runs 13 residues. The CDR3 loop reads CASSYVGSAEAFF. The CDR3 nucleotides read TGTGCCAGCAGTTACGTTGGGTCGGCTGAAGCTTTCTTT.

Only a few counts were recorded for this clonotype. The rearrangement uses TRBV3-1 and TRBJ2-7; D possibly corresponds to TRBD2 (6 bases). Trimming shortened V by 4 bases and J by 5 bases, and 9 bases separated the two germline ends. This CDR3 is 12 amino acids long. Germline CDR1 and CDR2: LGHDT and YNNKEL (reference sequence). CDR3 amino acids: CASSRGVNEQYF. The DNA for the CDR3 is TGTGCCAGCAGCCGGGGGGTAAACGAGCAGTACTTC.

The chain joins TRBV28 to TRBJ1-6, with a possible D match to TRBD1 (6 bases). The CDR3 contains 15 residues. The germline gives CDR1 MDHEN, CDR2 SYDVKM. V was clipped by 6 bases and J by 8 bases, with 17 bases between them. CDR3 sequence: CASSPITGRHSPLHF. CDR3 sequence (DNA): TGTGCCAGCAGCCCAATTACAGGGAGGCATTCACCCCTCCACTTT.

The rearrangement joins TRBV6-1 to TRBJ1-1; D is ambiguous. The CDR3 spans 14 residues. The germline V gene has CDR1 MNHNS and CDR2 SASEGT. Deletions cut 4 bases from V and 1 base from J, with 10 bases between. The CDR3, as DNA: TGTGCCAGCAGTGTACTTTGGGAGAACACTGAAGCTTTCTTT. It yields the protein CASSVLWENTEAFF.

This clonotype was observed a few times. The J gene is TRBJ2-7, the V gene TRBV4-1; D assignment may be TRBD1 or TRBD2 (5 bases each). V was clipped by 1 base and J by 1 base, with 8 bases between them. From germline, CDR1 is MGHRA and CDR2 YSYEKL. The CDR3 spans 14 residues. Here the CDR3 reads CASSQGDLSYEQYF. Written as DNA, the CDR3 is TGCGCCAGCAGCCAAGGGGACCTATCCTACGAGCAGTACTTC.

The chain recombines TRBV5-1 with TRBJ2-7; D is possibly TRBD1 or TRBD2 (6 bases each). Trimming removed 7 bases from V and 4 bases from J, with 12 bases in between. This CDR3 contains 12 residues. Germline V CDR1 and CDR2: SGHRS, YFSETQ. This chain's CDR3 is CASRGLEYEQYF. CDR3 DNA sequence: TGCGCCAGCCGGGGGCTCGAGTACGAGCAGTACTTC.

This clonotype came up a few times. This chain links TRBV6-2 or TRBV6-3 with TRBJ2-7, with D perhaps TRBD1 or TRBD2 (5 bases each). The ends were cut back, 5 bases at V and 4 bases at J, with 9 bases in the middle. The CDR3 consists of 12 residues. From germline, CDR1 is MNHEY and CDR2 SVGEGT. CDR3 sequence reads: CASSRDGYEQYV. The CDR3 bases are TGTGCCAGCAGTCGGGACGGATACGAGCAGTACGTC.

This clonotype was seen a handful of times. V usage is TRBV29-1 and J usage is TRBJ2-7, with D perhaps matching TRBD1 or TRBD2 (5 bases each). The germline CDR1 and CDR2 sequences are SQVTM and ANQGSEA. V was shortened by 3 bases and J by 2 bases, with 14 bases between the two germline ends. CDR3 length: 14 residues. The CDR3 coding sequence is TGCAGCGTTGAGTCCAGGGACGGGACCTACGAGCAGTACTTC. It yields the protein CSVESRDGTYEQYF.

The CDR3 bases are TGTGCCAGCAGTTACAGGGCGACAGGGTCCTACGAGCAGTACTTC. It is translated as CASSYRATGSYEQYF. The chain links TRBV6-2 or TRBV6-3 to TRBJ2-7; TRBD1 agrees at 7 bases. Trimming took 2 bases from V and 1 from J; bases not matched to a gene: 5. Germline assignment: CDR1 MNHEY and CDR2 SVGEGT. This CDR3 is built from 15 residues.

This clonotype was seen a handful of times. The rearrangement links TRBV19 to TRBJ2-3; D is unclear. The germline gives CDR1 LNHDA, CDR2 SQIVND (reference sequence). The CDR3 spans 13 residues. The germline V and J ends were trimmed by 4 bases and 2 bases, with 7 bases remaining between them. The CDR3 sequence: CASSTLNTDTQYF. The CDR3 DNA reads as TGTGCCAGTAGTACCTTAAACACAGATACGCAGTATTTT.

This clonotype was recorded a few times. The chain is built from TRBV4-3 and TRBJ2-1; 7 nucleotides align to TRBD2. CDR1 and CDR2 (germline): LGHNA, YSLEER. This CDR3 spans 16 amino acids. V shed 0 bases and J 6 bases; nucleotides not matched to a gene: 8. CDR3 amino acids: CASSQDRASGLNEQFF. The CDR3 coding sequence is TGCGCCAGCAGCCAAGATCGGGCTAGCGGCCTCAATGAGCAGTTCTTC.

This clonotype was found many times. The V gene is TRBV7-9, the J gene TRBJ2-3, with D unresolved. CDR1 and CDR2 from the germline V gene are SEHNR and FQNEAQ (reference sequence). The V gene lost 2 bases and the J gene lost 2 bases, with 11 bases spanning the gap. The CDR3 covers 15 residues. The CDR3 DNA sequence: TGTGCCAGCAGCTTACAAACAGCTTACACAGATACGCAGTATTTT. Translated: CASSLQTAYTDTQYF.

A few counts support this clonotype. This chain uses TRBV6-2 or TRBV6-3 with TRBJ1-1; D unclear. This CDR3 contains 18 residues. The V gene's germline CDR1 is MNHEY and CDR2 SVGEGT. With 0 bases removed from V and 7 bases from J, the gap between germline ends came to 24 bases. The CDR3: CASSYSPYIRAVRDEAFF. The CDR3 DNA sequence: TGTGCCAGCAGTTACTCGCCGTATATCCGTGCGGTCCGGGATGAAGCTTTCTTT.

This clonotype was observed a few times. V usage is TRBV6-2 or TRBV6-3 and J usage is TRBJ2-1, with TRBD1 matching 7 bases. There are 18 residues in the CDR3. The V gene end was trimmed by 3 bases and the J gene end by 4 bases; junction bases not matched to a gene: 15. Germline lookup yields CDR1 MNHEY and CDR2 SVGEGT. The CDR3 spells CASSYLFWTGTEYNEQFF. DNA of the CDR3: TGTGCCAGCAGTTATCTTTTTTGGACAGGAACAGAATACAATGAGCAGTTCTTC.

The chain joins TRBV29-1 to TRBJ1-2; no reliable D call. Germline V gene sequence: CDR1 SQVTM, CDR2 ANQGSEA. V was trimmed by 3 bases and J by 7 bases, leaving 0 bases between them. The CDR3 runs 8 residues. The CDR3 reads CSVDGYTF. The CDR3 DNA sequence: TGCAGCGTTGATGGCTACACCTTC.

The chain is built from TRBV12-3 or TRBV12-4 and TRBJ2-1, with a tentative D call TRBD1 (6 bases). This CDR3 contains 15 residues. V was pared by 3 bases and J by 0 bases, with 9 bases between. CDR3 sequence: CASSLGAPSYNEQFF. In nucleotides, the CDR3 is TGTGCCAGCAGTTTGGGGGCTCCCTCCTACAATGAGCAGTTCTTC.

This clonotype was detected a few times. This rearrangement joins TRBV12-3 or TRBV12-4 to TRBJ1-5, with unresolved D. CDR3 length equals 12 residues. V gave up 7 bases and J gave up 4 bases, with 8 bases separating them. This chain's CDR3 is CASTGLNQPQHF. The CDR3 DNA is TGTGCCAGCACCGGGCTGAATCAGCCCCAGCATTTT.

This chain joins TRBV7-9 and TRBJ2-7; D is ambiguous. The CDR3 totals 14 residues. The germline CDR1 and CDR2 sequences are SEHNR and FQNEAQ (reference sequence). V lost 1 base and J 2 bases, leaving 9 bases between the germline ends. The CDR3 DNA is TGTGCCAGCAGCTTAGGGACCAAGGCCTACGAGCAGTACTTC. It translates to CASSLGTKAYEQYF.

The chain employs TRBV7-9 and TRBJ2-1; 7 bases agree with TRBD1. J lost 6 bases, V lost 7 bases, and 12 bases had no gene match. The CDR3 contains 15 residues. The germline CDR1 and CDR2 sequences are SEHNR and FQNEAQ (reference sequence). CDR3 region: CASMTNDRDLNEQFF. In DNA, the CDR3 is TGTGCCAGCATGACAAACGACAGGGACCTCAATGAGCAGTTCTTC.